This entry describes one TCR beta chain. Original processing methods: Reference gene primers were amplified, and this amplification served to estimate nucleated cell counts. The assay was immunoSEQ multiplex PCR, and TCRdb's table has in-frame clones only and misses some. V and J calls and clone size are given by that table; D and trimming were obtained from the DNA. Found here are 130,000 to 150,000 clones, 88% of them singletons; the top ten hold less than 2%. This sample is part of a study of blood T cell repertoires in COVID-19. Across the whole study: The origin of the acute and convalescent COVID-19 samples was the United States, Italy and Spain.

The CDR3 is 16 amino acids. Germline V lookup: CDR1 PRHDT, CDR2 FYEKMQ (reference sequence). The germline V and J ends were trimmed by 5 bases and 4 bases, with 19 bases remaining between them. This clonotype was obtained from a woman aged 45-65 years with acute or convalescent COVID-19. This chain links TRBV13 with TRBJ2-3; D is perhaps TRBD2 (7 bases). The sequenced sample consisted of peripheral blood. This chain's CDR3 is CASSPRRGGGPDTQYF. The CDR3 coding sequence is TGTGCCAGCAGCCCCCGTAGAGGGGGGGGCCCAGATACGCAGTATTTT.